This T cell receptor (beta chain) came from a study of beta chain features in type 1 diabetes. The wider study: Cell yields, gender and age were similar in healthy donors and patients.

This clone was observed many times. Its antigen is still unknown. Every bit of the isolated RNA underwent reverse transcription, so sequencing read expressed TCRB transcripts. Naive, central memory and regulatory T cell samples produced a mean of roughly 3.8 million reads. Profiling relied on immunoSEQ multiplex PCR, and the TCRdb table lists in-frame clones only, not all of them. This table has 400,000 to 550,000 clones, about an eighth appearing once. Findings and caveats of the study: cDNA-based sequencing might over-represent cells highly expressing TCR.

The CDR3 loop spans 16 amino acids. Material: naive CD4+ T cells from blood. The chain combines TRBV21-1 with TRBJ2-4; TRBD2, the table's D call, lacks a check against the DNA. TRBV21-1 is listed as a pseudogene. This clonotype was obtained from a woman aged 18-29 years in good health. The DNA for the CDR3 is TGTGCCAGCAGCAAAATAGCGGGGGCCCGGAAAAACATTCAGTACTTC. Translating gives CASSKIAGARKNIQYF.